This T cell receptor beta chain was sequenced for a study of blood T cell repertoires in COVID-19. Study information: The United States, Italy and Spain provided the acute and convalescent COVID-19 samples. T cells, B-cell-depleted T cells, or PBMCs supplied cDNA or gDNA.

Germline assignment: CDR1 SGHDN and CDR2 FVKESK. The CDR3 spans 13 residues. Trimming removed 5 bases from V and 4 bases from J, with 6 bases in between. In the authors' workflow: Estimates of nucleated cell counts were drawn from the amplification of reference gene primers. Generated by immunoSEQ multiplex PCR, the TCRdb table keeps only in-frame clones and is missing some. The V and J calls and clone size come from that table; D and trimming were worked out from the DNA. The sample includes some 220,000 clones, 75% to 85% of them seen just once. The V and J genes are TRBV14 and TRBJ1-6; D call uncertain. Sequencing used peripheral blood. The receptor was isolated from a man in his forties or fifties with active or convalescent COVID-19. CDR3 sequence (DNA): TGTGCCAGCAGCGAACAGTATAATTCACCCCTCCACTTT. Its protein is CASSEQYNSPLHF.